This entry lists 29 T cell receptor beta chains sequenced from one sample in a study of post-analysis software for immune sequencing data. The TCR beta cDNA libraries contained unique molecular identifiers. TCRdb re-called the PCR reads through MiXCR, storing one row per CDR3 protein. The sample yields around 400,000 distinct CDR3 sequences, approximately 38% seen once. Antigens for these TCRs are unknown. General study points: Comparison of patients with controls showed about 5 TRBV segments more frequent in patients, TRBV5-6, TRBV5-1 and TRBV20-1 among them.

Material for sequencing was blood. Source of these receptors: a girl between 5 and 17 years old with multiple sclerosis.

A remark on this clonotype: Since a much larger clone is just one base distant, this may be a read error. The chain joins TRBV20-1 to TRBJ2-7; 9 bases map to TRBD2. From germline, CDR1 is DFQATT and CDR2 SNEGSKA (reference sequence). V dropped 1 base and J dropped 5; count of bases not matched to a gene: 12. CDR3 length: 16 residues. The CDR3 coding sequence is TGCAGTGCTAGAGCAATAGGGCTAGCGGGGAGCGACGAGCAGTACTTC. This translates into CSARAIGLAGSDEQYF.

This clonotype turned up a few times. The chain combines TRBV2 with TRBJ2-4; 8 bases are shared with TRBD1. The CDR3 is 16 residues long. Germline-derived CDR1 and CDR2 are SNHLY and FYNNEI. J gave up 7 bases and V 7 bases, and 15 bases lay outside the gene matches. The CDR3 spells CASTDHVGTGRNIQYF. CDR3 bases: TGTGCCAGCACCGACCACGTTGGGACAGGTCGGAACATTCAGTACTTC.

The gene calls are TRBV27 and TRBJ2-1; possibly TRBD2 for D (5 bases). Germline CDR1 is MNHEY and CDR2 is SMNVEV (reference sequence). Between the trimmed V and J ends, which lost 1 base and 5 bases, there was a span of 15 bases. The CDR3 covers 16 residues. In DNA, the CDR3 is TGTGCCAGCAGTTTATTAATGGCTAGCCCCCACAATGAGCAGTTCTTC. Encoded protein: CASSLLMASPHNEQFF.

V usage is TRBV20-1 and J usage is TRBJ2-3; D unclear. Trimming took off 3 bases at V and 1 base at J, with 11 bases between the two ends. This CDR3 has 14 amino acids. Germline CDR1 is DFQATT and CDR2 is SNEGSKA (reference sequence). In DNA, the CDR3 is TGCAGTGCTAGCTGGCGGCAGGGCACAGATACGCAGTATTTT. Translating gives CSASWRQGTDTQYF.

This clonotype was observed a few times. One junction end disagrees with the germline gene, perhaps due to a read error. The chain uses TRBV4-3 and TRBJ2-2, with D tentatively TRBD2 (5 bases). CDR1 and CDR2 from the germline V gene are LGHNA and YSLEER. The CDR3 sequence is 16 residues long. The CDR3 sequence: CASSLGRSWNAGELFF. In DNA form, the CDR3 reads TGCGCCAGCAGCCTGGGGAGAAGTTGGAACGCCGGGGAGCTGTTTTTT.

In its sample, this clonotype was seen many times. V gene TRBV29-1 combines with J gene TRBJ2-7; TRBD1 is a possible D gene (6 bases). Germline CDR1 reads SQVTM; CDR2 reads ANQGSEA. Trimming shortened V by 7 bases and J by 1 base, and 11 bases separated the two germline ends. The length of the CDR3 is 12 residues. CDR3 DNA sequence: TGCAGCGCTTCCGGGACATCCTACGAGCAGTACTTC. Its translation is CSASGTSYEQYF.

The V call is TRBV5-5, the J call TRBJ2-7; D tentatively reads TRBD1 or TRBD2 (5 bases each). This CDR3 is 16 amino acids long. V lost 2 bases and J lost 6, with 21 bases in between. Germline CDR1 is SGHKS and CDR2 is YYEKEE (reference sequence). In nucleotides, the CDR3 is TGTGCCAGCAGCTTAGGCCCGGGGACCGCAGGGCCCGAGCAGTACTTC. This codes for CASSLGPGTAGPEQYF.

The chain has TRBV2 and TRBJ1-1, with D hard to call. CDR1 is SNHLY and CDR2 is FYNNEI in the germline V gene. CDR3 length: 11 residues. Trimming removed 7 bases at V and 2 bases at J, with 5 bases between. The CDR3 nucleotides are TGTGCCAGCATCACCAACACTGAAGCTTTCTTT. Its translation is CASITNTEAFF.

This clonotype has a handful of counts. V is TRBV5-1 and J is TRBJ2-7, with a possible D match to TRBD2 (5 bases). The CDR3 sequence is 13 residues long. The ends were cut back, 0 bases at V and 3 bases at J, with 7 bases in the middle. Germline loops: CDR1 SGHRS, CDR2 YFSETQ. In DNA, the CDR3 is TGCGCCAGCAGCTTGGGGGAGCGCTACGAGCAGTACTTC. Translation gives CASSLGERYEQYF.

In this sample, this clonotype turned up a few times. The V and J genes are TRBV20-1 and TRBJ1-6; a possible D gene is TRBD1 (6 bases). The V end was cut by 5 bases, the J end by 7 bases, with 18 bases between. Germline V gene lookup returns CDR1 DFQATT and CDR2 SNEGSKA (reference sequence). This CDR3 region has 15 residues. The CDR3 nucleotides read TGCAGTGCTCCCGGCGGGGGCGGAAGGAATTCACCCCTCCACTTT. It codes for CSAPGGGGRNSPLHF.

The sample holds a few counts of this clonotype. V and J are TRBV4-1 and TRBJ1-6, with D maybe TRBD1 (5 bases). The CDR3 has 17 amino acids. Trimming pared 4 bases from V and 7 bases from J, leaving 20 bases between. From germline, CDR1 is MGHRA and CDR2 YSYEKL. The CDR3 sequence is CASSLLGLPGDNSPLHF. In DNA, the CDR3 is TGCGCCAGCAGCCTTTTGGGACTCCCGGGAGACAATTCACCCCTCCACTTT.

V is TRBV10-3 and J is TRBJ1-1; D is perhaps TRBD1 (5 bases). The germline gives CDR1 ENHRY, CDR2 SYGVKD. The CDR3 length is 13 residues. The V gene lost 5 bases and the J gene lost 10 bases, with 17 bases spanning the gap. CDR3 sequence reads: CAISTGSSSGAFF. The CDR3 DNA reads TGTGCCATCAGTACAGGCTCCTCCTCGGGAGCTTTCTTT.

This clonotype has more than one count but fewer than ten. This chain links TRBV27 with TRBJ2-7; D gene unclear. The CDR3 sequence is 13 residues long. Germline assignment: CDR1 MNHEY and CDR2 SMNVEV (reference sequence). Trimming pared 8 bases from V and 4 bases from J, leaving 15 bases between. The CDR3 protein is CASQTQTGYEQYF. The CDR3 region has the DNA TGTGCCAGCCAGACCCAGACTGGTTACGAGCAGTACTTC.

The chain has TRBV3-1 and TRBJ2-1; TRBD1 matches 9 bases. CDR1 and CDR2 from the germline V gene are LGHDT and YNNKEL (reference sequence). V was clipped by 2 bases and J by 7 bases; unmatched bases: 6. CDR3 length: 15 amino acids. The CDR3 is CASSQPGQGLNEQFF. CDR3 DNA: TGTGCCAGCAGCCAACCGGGACAGGGTTTGAATGAGCAGTTCTTC.

The chain is built from TRBV7-2 and TRBJ2-3, with no clear D. Germline loops: CDR1 SGHTA, CDR2 FQGNSA. This CDR3 contains 15 residues. Between the trimmed V and J ends, which lost 0 bases and 2 bases, there was a span of 9 bases. The CDR3 protein is CASSLAPVATDTQYF. DNA for the CDR3: TGTGCCAGCAGCTTAGCGCCTGTAGCCACAGATACGCAGTATTTT. Supplemented by reference TRBV7-2 and TRBJ2-3, the full variable domain reads GAGVSQSPSNKVTEKGKDVELRCDPISGHTALYWYRQSLGQGLEFLIYFQGNSAPDKSGLPSDRFSAERTGGSVSTLTIQRTQQEDSAVYLCASSLAPVATDTQYFGPGTRLTVL.

This clonotype showed up just a few times. The chain uses TRBV5-1 and TRBJ2-3, with TRBD1 matching over 9 bases. The J segment lost 0 bases and the V segment lost 3 bases, leaving 2 bases of the junction unmatched. Germline CDR1 SGHRS, CDR2 YFSETQ. CDR3 length: 15 residues. In DNA, the CDR3 is TGCGCCAGCAGCTACAGGGGGCCAAGCACAGATACGCAGTATTTT. Amino acids: CASSYRGPSTDTQYF.

The table lists this clonotype with a few counts. V and J are TRBV5-6 and TRBJ1-1, with D maybe TRBD1 (5 bases). The germline V gene encodes CDR1 SGHDT and CDR2 YYEEEE. Trimming left V 4 bases short and J 3 bases short, with 22 bases between. The length of the CDR3 is 17 residues. In DNA form, the CDR3 reads TGTGCCAGCAGCGGTATAGGACGGGGCTGGATGGACACTGAAGCTTTCTTT. Its translation is CASSGIGRGWMDTEAFF.

This chain links TRBV12-3 or TRBV12-4 with TRBJ2-6, with D perhaps matching TRBD1 (5 bases). The CDR3 loop spans 18 amino acids. V was pared by 3 bases and J by 0 bases, with 15 bases between. The CDR3 region has the DNA TGTGCCAGCAGTTTCTCAGGGTTATTACTCTCTGGGGCCAACGTCCTGACTTTC. Translation: CASSFSGLLLSGANVLTF.

As to this clonotype: One junction end does not reproduce the germline sequence, and a read error may be involved. The chain has TRBV12-3 or TRBV12-4 and TRBJ2-3; perhaps D is TRBD1 or TRBD2 (6 bases each). The CDR3 loop spans 17 amino acids. CDR3 sequence (DNA): TGTGCCAGCAGTTTTTACGGGGGCTTTCTTAGCACAGATACGCAGTATTTC. Its translation: CASSFYGGFLSTDTQYF.

This chain joins TRBV2 and TRBJ2-3; either TRBD1 or TRBD2 may supply D (5 bases each). Per germline, CDR1 SNHLY and CDR2 FYNNEI. Trimming took 5 bases from V and 0 from J, leaving 15 bases between them. CDR3 length: 16 residues. CDR3 sequence (DNA): TGTGCCAGCAGTCACAGTAGGGGAGTTAGCACAGATACGCAGTATTTT. Translation: CASSHSRGVSTDTQYF. Supplemented by reference TRBV2 and TRBJ2-3, the full variable domain reads EPEVTQTPSHQVTQMGQEVILRCVPISNHLYFYWYRQILGQKVEFLVSFYNNEISEKSEIFDDQFSVERPDGSNFTLKIRSTKLEDSAMYFCASSHSRGVSTDTQYFGPGTRLTVL.

V and J are TRBV3-1 and TRBJ1-4; no definite D call. The CDR3 totals 13 residues. From germline, CDR1 is LGHDT and CDR2 YNNKEL (reference sequence). Trimming shortened V by 4 bases and J by 4 bases, and 7 bases separated the two germline ends. The CDR3 bases are TGTGCCAGCAGCCCTGATTATAATGAAAAACTGTTTTTT. Amino acids: CASSPDYNEKLFF.

In this sample, this clonotype turned up a few times. This chain uses TRBV12-3 or TRBV12-4 with TRBJ1-5, with unresolved D. Trimming pared 3 bases from V and 7 bases from J, leaving 7 bases between. This CDR3 contains 12 residues. The DNA for the CDR3 is TGTGCCAGCAGTTTCCAAGGCCAGCCCCAGCATTTT. It is translated as CASSFQGQPQHF.

V usage is TRBV25-1 and J usage is TRBJ2-3; 11 nucleotides line up with TRBD2. Germline V CDR1 and CDR2: MGHDK, SYGVNS. Unmatched junction bases numbered 7, after V lost 5 bases and J lost 0 bases. CDR3 length: 17 amino acids. This CDR3 is CASSTWTSGSSTDTQYF. Here the CDR3 DNA reads TGTGCCAGCAGTACCTGGACTAGCGGGTCTAGCACAGATACGCAGTATTTT.

The rearrangement joins TRBV4-2 to TRBJ2-3; TRBD2 matches at 12 bases. Per the germline V gene, CDR1 is LGHNA and CDR2 is YNFKEQ. The CDR3 totals 19 residues. Trimming removed 0 bases from V and 5 bases from J; junction bases left unmatched: 12. The CDR3 region has the DNA TGTGCCAGCAGCCAAGATAAGGCGTCTAGCGGGGGGGCAATAGATACGCAGTATTTT. It yields the protein CASSQDKASSGGAIDTQYF.

V gene TRBV12-3 or TRBV12-4 combines with J gene TRBJ2-1; the match to TRBD2 covers 7 bases. V lost 3 bases to trimming and J lost 8 bases; unmatched junction nucleotides: 19. The CDR3 length is 18 residues. The chain's CDR3 is CASSLEVTAGTTIDEQFF. CDR3 nucleotide sequence: TGTGCCAGCAGTTTGGAAGTAACAGCGGGGACCACCATCGATGAGCAGTTCTTC.

This clonotype was detected ten times or more. This sequence may be a read error, since a much larger clone differs from it by one base. The rearrangement links TRBV9 to TRBJ2-3; no firm D call. This CDR3 is built from 11 residues. Trimming cost V 4 bases and J 5 bases, with 5 bases left between them. Germline lookup yields CDR1 SGDLS and CDR2 YYNGEE. The CDR3 protein is CASSFRDTQYF. The DNA for the CDR3 is TGTGCCAGCAGCTTCAGAGATACGCAGTATTTT.

The CDR3 region has the DNA TGTGCCAGCAGTTTATCGTGGGCAACAGATACGCAGTATTTT. Translation gives CASSLSWATDTQYF. This rearrangement joins TRBV27 to TRBJ2-3; D uncertain. With 0 bases removed from V and 3 bases from J, the gap between germline ends came to 7 bases. CDR3 length equals 14 residues. Germline-derived CDR1 and CDR2 are MNHEY and SMNVEV (reference sequence).

This sequence joins TRBV6-1 and TRBJ2-5, with 7 bases aligning to TRBD1. With 5 bases clipped from V and 1 base from J, the junction kept 7 bases outside the gene matches. The length of the CDR3 is 15 residues. Per the germline V gene, CDR1 is MNHNS and CDR2 is SASEGT. The CDR3 nucleotides are TGTGCCAGCAGTCCGACAGGGACCTCCCAAGAGACCCAGTACTTC. Encoded protein: CASSPTGTSQETQYF.

The V gene is TRBV24-1, the J gene TRBJ2-1; 14 nucleotides align to TRBD2. The CDR3 has 16 amino acids. CDR1 and CDR2 from the germline V gene are KGHDR and SFDVKD. The V gene end was trimmed by 5 bases and the J gene end by 8 bases; junction bases not matched to a gene: 7. The CDR3 sequence: CATSVGTSGGRDEQFF. The CDR3 DNA sequence: TGTGCCACCAGTGTTGGGACTAGCGGGGGCCGAGATGAGCAGTTCTTC.